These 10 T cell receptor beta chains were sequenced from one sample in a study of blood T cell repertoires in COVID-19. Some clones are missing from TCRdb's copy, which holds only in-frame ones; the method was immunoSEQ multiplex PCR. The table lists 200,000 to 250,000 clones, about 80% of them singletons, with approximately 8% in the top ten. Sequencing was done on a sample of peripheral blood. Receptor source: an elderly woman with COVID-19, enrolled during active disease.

Here the CDR3 reads CSAGQGGRHEQYF. CDR3 nucleotide sequence: TGCAGCGCGGGACAGGGGGGAAGACACGAGCAGTACTTC. V and J are TRBV29-1 and TRBJ2-7, with TRBD1 matching over 11 bases. V lost 7 bases to trimming and J lost 5 bases; unmatched junction nucleotides: 7. This CDR3 has 13 amino acids. CDR1 and CDR2 (germline): SQVTM, ANQGSEA.

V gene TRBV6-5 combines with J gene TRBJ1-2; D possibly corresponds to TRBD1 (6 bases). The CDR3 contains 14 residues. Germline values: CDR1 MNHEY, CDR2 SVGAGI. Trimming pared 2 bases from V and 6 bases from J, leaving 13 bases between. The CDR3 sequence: CASSYVTGFDGYTF. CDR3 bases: TGTGCCAGCAGTTACGTAACAGGGTTTGATGGCTACACCTTC.

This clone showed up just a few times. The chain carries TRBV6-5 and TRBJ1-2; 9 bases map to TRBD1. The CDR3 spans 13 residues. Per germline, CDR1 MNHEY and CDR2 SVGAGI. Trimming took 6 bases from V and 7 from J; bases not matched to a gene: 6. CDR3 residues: CASRLQGASGYTF. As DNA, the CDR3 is TGTGCCAGCAGACTACAGGGGGCGAGTGGCTACACCTTC.

The CDR3 spells CASSLIGQGGKLFF. CDR3 sequence (DNA): TGTGCCAGCAGTTTAATCGGACAGGGTGGAAAACTGTTTTTT. The rearrangement joins TRBV27 to TRBJ1-4, with TRBD1 identical over 8 bases. CDR1 is MNHEY and CDR2 is SMNVEV in the germline V gene (reference sequence). Unmatched junction bases numbered 6, after V lost 2 bases and J lost 10 bases. The CDR3 spans 14 residues. Variable domain in full (rest from reference TRBV27 and TRBJ1-4): EAQVTQNPRYLITVTGKKLTVTCSQNMNHEYMSWYRQDPGLGLRQIYYSMNVEVTDKGDVPEGYKVSRKEKRNFPLILESPSPNQTSLYFCASSLIGQGGKLFFGSGTQLSVL.

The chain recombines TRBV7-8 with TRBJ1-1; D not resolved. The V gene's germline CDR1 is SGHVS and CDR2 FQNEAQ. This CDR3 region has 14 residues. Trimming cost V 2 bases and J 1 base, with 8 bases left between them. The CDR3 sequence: CASSLYAGNTEAFF. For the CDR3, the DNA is TGTGCCAGCAGCTTATATGCGGGGAACACTGAAGCTTTCTTT.

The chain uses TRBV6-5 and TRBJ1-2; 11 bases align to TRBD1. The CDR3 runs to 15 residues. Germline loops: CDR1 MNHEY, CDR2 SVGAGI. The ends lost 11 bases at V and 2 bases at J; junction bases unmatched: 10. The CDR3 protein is CAGGTGGSGNYGYTF. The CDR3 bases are TGTGCCGGAGGGACAGGGGGATCGGGAAACTATGGCTACACCTTC.

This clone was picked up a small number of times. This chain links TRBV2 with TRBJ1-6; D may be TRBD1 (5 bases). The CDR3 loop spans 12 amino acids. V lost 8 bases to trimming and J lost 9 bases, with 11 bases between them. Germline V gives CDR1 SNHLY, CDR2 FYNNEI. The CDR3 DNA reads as TGTGCCAGCCGAGCTCAGGGTTCACCCCTCCACTTT. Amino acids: CASRAQGSPLHF.

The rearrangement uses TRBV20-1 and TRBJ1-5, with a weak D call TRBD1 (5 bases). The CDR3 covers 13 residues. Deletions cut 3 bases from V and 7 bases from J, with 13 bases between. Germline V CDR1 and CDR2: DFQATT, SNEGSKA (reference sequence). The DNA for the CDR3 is TGCAGTGCTAGTCAACCGGGGGAGCAGCCCCAGCATTTT. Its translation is CSASQPGEQPQHF.

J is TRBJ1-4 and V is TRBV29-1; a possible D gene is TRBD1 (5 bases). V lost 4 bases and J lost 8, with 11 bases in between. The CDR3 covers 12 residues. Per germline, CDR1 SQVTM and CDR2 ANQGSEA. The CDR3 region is CSVVEGREKLFF. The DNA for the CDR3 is TGCAGCGTTGTGGAGGGGCGCGAAAAACTGTTTTTT.

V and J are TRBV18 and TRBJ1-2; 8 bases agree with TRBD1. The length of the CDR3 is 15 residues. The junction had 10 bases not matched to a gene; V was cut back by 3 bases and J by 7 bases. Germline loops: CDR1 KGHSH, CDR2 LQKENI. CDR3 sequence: CASSPRYGQGSGYTF. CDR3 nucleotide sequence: TGTGCCAGCTCACCTCGATACGGACAGGGTAGTGGCTACACCTTC.